The next 22 T cell receptor beta chains were all read from a single sample in a study of T cells in localized non-small cell lung cancer. Here immunoSEQ multiplex PCR was the method, and the copy in TCRdb shows in-frame clones only, minus some. In the table there are approximately 34,000 clones, around 85% of which are singletons. Sample: peripheral blood, taken before any cancer treatment. The receptor set was obtained from a woman aged 40-69 years with stage I lung adenocarcinoma.

This clone was counted between two and nine times. This chain uses TRBV28 with TRBJ2-7; TRBD2 matches at 15 bases. The CDR3 runs to 15 residues. Germline trimming cut 3 bases from V and 7 bases from J; bases unmatched to any gene: 4. Per the germline V gene, CDR1 is MDHEN and CDR2 is SYDVKM. The CDR3 loop reads CASSFAGTSGGEQYF. In DNA form, the CDR3 reads TGTGCCAGCAGTTTTGCCGGGACTAGCGGGGGGGAGCAGTACTTC.

This chain uses TRBV6-5 with TRBJ1-1, with D possibly matching TRBD1 (5 bases). Between the trimmed V and J ends, which lost 0 bases and 7 bases, there was a span of 6 bases. CDR1 is MNHEY, CDR2 SVGAGI, per germline. CDR3 length equals 12 residues. CDR3 sequence (DNA): TGTGCCAGCAGTTACTCAGGGGATGAAGCTTTCTTT. It is translated as CASSYSGDEAFF.

J is TRBJ2-5 and V is TRBV4-1, with D possibly being TRBD1 (6 bases). There are 16 residues in the CDR3. Germline V gives CDR1 MGHRA, CDR2 YSYEKL. V dropped 3 bases and J dropped 5 bases, with 19 bases sitting between them. CDR3 amino acids: CASSHLRNREHETQYF. CDR3 coding DNA: TGCGCCAGCAGCCACCTAAGGAACAGGGAGCACGAGACCCAGTACTTC.

The chain carries TRBV30 and TRBJ2-7; D unclear. The CDR3 loop spans 13 amino acids. Trimming took 1 base from V and 2 from J, leaving 9 bases between them. Germline V gives CDR1 GTSNPN, CDR2 SVGIG (reference sequence). The CDR3 protein is CAWSDGPAYEQYF. CDR3 sequence (DNA): TGTGCCTGGAGTGATGGGCCGGCCTACGAGCAGTACTTC.

This clone was counted between two and nine times. The J gene is TRBJ2-5, the V gene TRBV27, with D unclear. In germline, CDR1 is MNHEY, CDR2 SMNVEV (reference sequence). Trimming took 0 bases from V and 5 from J, leaving 13 bases between them. CDR3 length: 15 residues. The CDR3 DNA reads as TGTGCCAGCAGTTTATCCGTTCAGGTTTGGGAGACCCAGTACTTC. This codes for CASSLSVQVWETQYF.

The chain couples TRBV13 to TRBJ2-4, with D perhaps TRBD1 or TRBD2 (6 bases each). Deletions cut 2 bases from V and 1 base from J, with 15 bases between. Looked up from germline, CDR1 is PRHDT and CDR2 is FYEKMQ (reference sequence). The CDR3 loop spans 17 amino acids. CDR3 coding DNA: TGTGCCAGCAGCTTACGGGGGCGATTCGGGGCCAAAAACATTCAGTACTTC. This sequence encodes CASSLRGRFGAKNIQYF.

The chain carries TRBV7-2 and TRBJ2-7, with a tentative D call TRBD1 (5 bases). With 6 bases removed from V and 7 bases from J, the gap between germline ends came to 13 bases. This CDR3 spans 12 amino acids. Per the germline V gene, CDR1 is SGHTA and CDR2 is FQGNSA. The CDR3: CASSTGQKEQYF. The CDR3 nucleotides are TGTGCCAGCAGTACCGGACAAAAGGAGCAGTACTTC. The variable domain in full, with the rest retrieved from reference TRBV7-2 and TRBJ2-7, is GAGVSQSPSNKVTEKGKDVELRCDPISGHTALYWYRQSLGQGLEFLIYFQGNSAPDKSGLPSDRFSAERTGGSVSTLTIQRTQQEDSAVYLCASSTGQKEQYFGPGTRLTVT.

This clone showed up just once. J is TRBJ1-1 and V is TRBV10-3; D ambiguous. Germline CDR1 and CDR2: ENHRY and SYGVKD. Trimming removed 2 bases at V and 1 base at J, with 8 bases between. The CDR3 has 14 residues. CDR3 nucleotides: TGTGCCATCAGTGAGCACGGGCGGAACACTGAAGCTTTCTTT. Protein: CAISEHGRNTEAFF.

V is TRBV5-1 and J is TRBJ2-4, with unresolved D. The CDR3 extends over 15 amino acids. Germline-derived CDR1 and CDR2 are SGHRS and YFSETQ. V lost 5 bases, J lost 1 base, and 13 bases lay in between. This CDR3 reads CASRALEDAKNIQYF. CDR3 bases: TGCGCCAGCAGAGCCCTTGAGGACGCCAAAAACATTCAGTACTTC.

The V gene is TRBV6-5, the J gene TRBJ1-6; D call uncertain. The V gene lost 6 bases and the J gene lost 5 bases, with 11 bases spanning the gap. Germline loops: CDR1 MNHEY, CDR2 SVGAGI. The CDR3 loop spans 14 amino acids. CDR3 in DNA: TGTGCCAGCAGCATAACACCAGATAATTCACCCCTCCACTTT. The encoded protein is CASSITPDNSPLHF.

The V gene is TRBV5-6, the J gene TRBJ2-3; a possible D gene is TRBD1 (6 bases). The germline V gene encodes CDR1 SGHDT and CDR2 YYEEEE. Trimming removed 4 bases from V and 5 bases from J, with 11 bases in between. This CDR3 contains 13 residues. The CDR3 nucleotides are TGTGCCAGCAGCGAATTACAGGGAGATACGCAGTATTTT. It encodes CASSELQGDTQYF. Full variable domain (missing parts from reference TRBV5-6 and TRBJ2-3): DAGVTQSPTHLIKTRGQQVTLRCSPKSGHDTVSWYQQALGQGPQFIFQYYEEEERQRGNFPDRFSGHQFPNYSSELNVNALLLGDSALYLCASSELQGDTQYFGPGTRLTVL.

The rearrangement joins TRBV2 to TRBJ1-5; TRBD1 is a possible D gene (5 bases). Germline CDR1 and CDR2: SNHLY and FYNNEI. Trimming took off 6 bases at V and 5 bases at J, with 17 bases between the two ends. This CDR3 is 15 amino acids long. DNA of the CDR3: TGTGCCAGCAGCGCTAGAACAGGCAGGGATCAGCCCCAGCATTTT. Protein: CASSARTGRDQPQHF.

The rearrangement joins TRBV29-1 to TRBJ2-5; D may be TRBD1 (5 bases). Germline loops: CDR1 SQVTM, CDR2 ANQGSEA. The CDR3 loop spans 15 amino acids. V gave up 7 bases and J gave up 1 base, with 19 bases separating them. The CDR3 DNA sequence: TGCAGCGCCCGGTTCCAGGGTTTGCGCCAAGAGACCCAGTACTTC. This gives the protein CSARFQGLRQETQYF.

The chain employs TRBV5-1 and TRBJ1-2, with 8 bases matching TRBD1. The CDR3 loop spans 17 amino acids. Germline assignment: CDR1 SGHRS and CDR2 YFSETQ. The junction had 13 bases not matched to a gene; V was cut back by 4 bases and J by 2 bases. The DNA for the CDR3 is TGCGCCAGCAGCCCGGATCGGACAGGGTATGGAAACTATGGCTACACCTTC. Translating it yields CASSPDRTGYGNYGYTF.

This clone appeared a single time. This rearrangement joins TRBV5-4 to TRBJ2-3; D gene uncertain. Germline V lookup: CDR1 SGHNT, CDR2 YYREEE (reference sequence). This CDR3 spans 13 amino acids. V was trimmed by 6 bases and J by 1 base, leaving 9 bases between them. The CDR3 sequence is CASIKPGTDTQYF. The CDR3 DNA reads as TGTGCCAGCATCAAACCGGGCACAGATACGCAGTATTTT.

This sequence joins TRBV5-6 and TRBJ1-2; possibly TRBD1 for D (6 bases). The germline V gene has CDR1 SGHDT and CDR2 YYEEEE. The CDR3 is 16 residues long. V lost 0 bases and J lost 2, with 14 bases in between. The CDR3: CASSLVGQGSNYGYTF. CDR3 DNA: TGTGCCAGCAGCTTGGTCGGGCAGGGGTCGAACTATGGCTACACCTTC.

V and J are TRBV5-1 and TRBJ2-1; D may be TRBD2 (5 bases). Germline V lookup: CDR1 SGHRS, CDR2 YFSETQ. The CDR3 consists of 15 residues. V lost 4 bases and J 3 bases, leaving 14 bases between the germline ends. The CDR3 loop is CASSTQGGSYNEQFF. The CDR3, as DNA: TGCGCCAGCAGCACGCAAGGTGGGAGCTACAATGAGCAGTTCTTC. Variable domain in full (rest from reference TRBV5-1 and TRBJ2-1): KAGVTQTPRYLIKTRGQQVTLSCSPISGHRSVSWYQQTPGQGLQFLFEYFSETQRNKGNFPGRFSGRQFSNSRSEMNVSTLELGDSALYLCASSTQGGSYNEQFFGPGTRLTVL.

This clone showed up just once. This rearrangement joins TRBV6-1 to TRBJ1-1, with D possibly being TRBD1 (5 bases). This CDR3 has 14 amino acids. CDR1 is MNHNS and CDR2 is SASEGT in the germline V gene. Trimming took 4 bases from V and 0 from J, leaving 9 bases between them. CDR3 DNA sequence: TGTGCCAGCAGTGCAGGGCTACTGAACACTGAAGCTTTCTTT. The encoded protein is CASSAGLLNTEAFF.

This chain uses TRBV27 with TRBJ1-2, with 8 bases matching TRBD1. V lost 6 bases to trimming and J lost 0 bases; unmatched junction nucleotides: 6. The CDR3 consists of 15 residues. The germline V gene has CDR1 MNHEY and CDR2 SMNVEV (reference sequence). Written as DNA, the CDR3 is TGTGCCAGCAGGGCAGGGGGCTTTCCTAACTATGGCTACACCTTC. Amino acid sequence: CASRAGGFPNYGYTF.

This chain connects TRBV7-9 to TRBJ1-3; 7 positions agree with TRBD1. The CDR3 runs 17 residues. The V and J ends lost 5 bases and 0 bases, in that order; junction bases with no gene match: 10. The germline V gene has CDR1 SEHNR and CDR2 FQNEAQ (reference sequence). This CDR3 reads CASSPNLGDSSGNTIYF. CDR3 nucleotide sequence: TGTGCCAGCAGCCCCAATCTAGGGGACAGCTCTGGAAACACCATATATTTT.

The chain combines TRBV5-1 with TRBJ1-4; TRBD1 agrees at 11 bases. CDR1 SGHRS and CDR2 YFSETQ come from the germline V gene. V shed 4 bases, J shed 6 bases, and the junction held 2 bases outside the gene matches. The CDR3 length is 14 residues. CDR3 bases: TGCGCCAGCAGCCTGGGACAGGGGGATGAAAAACTGTTTTTT. It codes for CASSLGQGDEKLFF.

This chain connects TRBV2 to TRBJ2-5; 7 bases are a match to TRBD1. V lost 9 bases to trimming and J lost 1 base; unmatched junction nucleotides: 11. The CDR3 extends over 15 amino acids. The germline gives CDR1 SNHLY, CDR2 FYNNEI. CDR3 protein: CASTPLTGVQETQYF. CDR3 DNA sequence: TGTGCCAGTACTCCGCTAACAGGGGTCCAAGAGACCCAGTACTTC.